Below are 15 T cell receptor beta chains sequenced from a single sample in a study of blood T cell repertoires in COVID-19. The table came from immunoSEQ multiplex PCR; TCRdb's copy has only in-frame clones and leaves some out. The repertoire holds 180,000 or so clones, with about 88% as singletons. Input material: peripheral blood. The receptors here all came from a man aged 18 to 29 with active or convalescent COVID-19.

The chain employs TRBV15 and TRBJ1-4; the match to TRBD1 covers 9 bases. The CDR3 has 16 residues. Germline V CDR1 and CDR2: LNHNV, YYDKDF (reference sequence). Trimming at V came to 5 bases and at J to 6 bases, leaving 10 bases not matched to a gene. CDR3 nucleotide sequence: TGTGCCACCAGCTTATCAGGGGGGACAGGGCATGAAAAACTGTTTTTT. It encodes CATSLSGGTGHEKLFF. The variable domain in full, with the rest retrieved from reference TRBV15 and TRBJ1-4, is DAMVIQNPRYQVTQFGKPVTLSCSQTLNHNVMYWYQQKSSQAPKLLFHYYDKDFNNEADTPDNFQSRRPNTSFCFLDIRSPGLGDTAMYLCATSLSGGTGHEKLFFGSGTQLSVL.

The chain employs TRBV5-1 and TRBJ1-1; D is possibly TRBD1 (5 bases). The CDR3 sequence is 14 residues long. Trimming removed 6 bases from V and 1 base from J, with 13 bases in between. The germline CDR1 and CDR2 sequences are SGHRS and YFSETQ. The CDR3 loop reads CASTQGTPNTEAFF. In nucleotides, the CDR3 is TGCGCCAGCACGCAGGGAACGCCGAACACTGAAGCTTTCTTT.

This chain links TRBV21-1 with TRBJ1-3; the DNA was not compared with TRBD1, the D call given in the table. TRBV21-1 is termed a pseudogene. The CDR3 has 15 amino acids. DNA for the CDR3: TGTGCCAGCAGCCGTAAGGGACAGGGCGGAAACACCATATATTTT. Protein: CASSRKGQGGNTIYF.

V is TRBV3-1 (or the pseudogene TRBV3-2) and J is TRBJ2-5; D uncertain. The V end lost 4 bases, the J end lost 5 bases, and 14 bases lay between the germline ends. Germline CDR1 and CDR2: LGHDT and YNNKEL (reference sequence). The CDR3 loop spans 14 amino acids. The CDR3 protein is CASSPGTVAETQYF. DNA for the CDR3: TGTGCCAGCAGCCCTGGCACCGTCGCCGAGACCCAGTACTTC.

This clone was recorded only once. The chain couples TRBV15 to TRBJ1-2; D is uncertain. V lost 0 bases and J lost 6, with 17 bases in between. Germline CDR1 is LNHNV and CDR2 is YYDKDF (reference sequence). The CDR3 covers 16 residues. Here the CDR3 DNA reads TGTGCCACCAGCAGAGATCCCCGGCTACTAGGCCATGGCTACACCTTC. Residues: CATSRDPRLLGHGYTF.

This chain's CDR3 is CATSFIRVSSYNSPLHF. DNA of the CDR3: TGTGCCACCAGTTTTATTAGAGTTAGCTCCTATAATTCACCCCTCCACTTT. The chain couples TRBV24-1 to TRBJ1-6; no clear D. The CDR3 has 17 residues. Germline CDR1 is KGHDR and CDR2 is SFDVKD. V lost 6 bases, J lost 0 bases, and 14 bases lay in between.

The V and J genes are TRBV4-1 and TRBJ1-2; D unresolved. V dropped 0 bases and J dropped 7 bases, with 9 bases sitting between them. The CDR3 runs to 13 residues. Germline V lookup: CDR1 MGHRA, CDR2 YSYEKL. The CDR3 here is CASSQETWSGYTF. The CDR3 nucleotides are TGCGCCAGCAGCCAAGAAACCTGGAGTGGCTACACCTTC.

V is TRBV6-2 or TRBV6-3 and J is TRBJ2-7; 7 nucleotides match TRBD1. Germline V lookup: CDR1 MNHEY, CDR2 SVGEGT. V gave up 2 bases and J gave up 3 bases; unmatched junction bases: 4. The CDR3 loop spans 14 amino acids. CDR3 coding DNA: TGTGCCAGCAGTTACAGGCAGGGGGTCTACGAGCAGTACTTC. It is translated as CASSYRQGVYEQYF.

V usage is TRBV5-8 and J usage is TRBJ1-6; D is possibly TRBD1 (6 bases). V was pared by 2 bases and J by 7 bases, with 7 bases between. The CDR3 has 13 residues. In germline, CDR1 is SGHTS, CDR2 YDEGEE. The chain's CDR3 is CASSLRGNSPLHF. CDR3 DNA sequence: TGTGCCAGCAGCTTAAGGGGGAATTCACCCCTCCACTTT.

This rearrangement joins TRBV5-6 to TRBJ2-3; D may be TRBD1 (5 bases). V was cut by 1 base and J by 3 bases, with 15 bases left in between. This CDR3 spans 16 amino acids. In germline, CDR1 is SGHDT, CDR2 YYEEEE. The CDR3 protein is CASSLTREVRTDTQYF. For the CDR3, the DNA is TGTGCCAGCAGCTTGACCAGGGAAGTGAGGACAGATACGCAGTATTTT.

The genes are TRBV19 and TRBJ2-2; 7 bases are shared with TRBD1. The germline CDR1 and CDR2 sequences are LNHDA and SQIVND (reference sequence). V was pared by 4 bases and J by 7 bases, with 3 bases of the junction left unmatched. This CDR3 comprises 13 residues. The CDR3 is CASSKQGHGELFF. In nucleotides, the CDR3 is TGTGCCAGTAGTAAACAGGGGCACGGGGAGCTGTTTTTT.

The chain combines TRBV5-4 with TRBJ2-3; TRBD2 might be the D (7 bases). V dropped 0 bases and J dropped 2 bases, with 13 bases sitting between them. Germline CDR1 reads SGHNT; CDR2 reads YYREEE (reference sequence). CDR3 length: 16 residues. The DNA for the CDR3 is TGTGCCAGCAGCTTGGACTTGGCGGGGGCCACAGATACGCAGTATTTT. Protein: CASSLDLAGATDTQYF.

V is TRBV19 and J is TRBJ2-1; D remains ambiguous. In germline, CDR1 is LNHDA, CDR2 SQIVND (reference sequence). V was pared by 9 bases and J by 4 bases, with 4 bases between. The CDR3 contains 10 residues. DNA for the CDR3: TGTGCCAGGCGATACAATGAGCAGTTCTTC. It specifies CARRYNEQFF.

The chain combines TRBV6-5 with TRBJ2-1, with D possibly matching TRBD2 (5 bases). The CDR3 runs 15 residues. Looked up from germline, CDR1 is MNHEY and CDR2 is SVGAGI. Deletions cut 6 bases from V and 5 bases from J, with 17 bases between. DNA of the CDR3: TGTGCCAGCAGGAGAGGGAGTAGAGGTGACAATGAGCAGTTCTTC. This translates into CASRRGSRGDNEQFF.

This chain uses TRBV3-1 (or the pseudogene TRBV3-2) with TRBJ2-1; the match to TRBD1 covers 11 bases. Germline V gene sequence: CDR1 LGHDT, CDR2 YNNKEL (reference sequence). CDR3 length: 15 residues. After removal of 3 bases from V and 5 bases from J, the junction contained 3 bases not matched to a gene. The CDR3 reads CASSQGQGVNNEQFF. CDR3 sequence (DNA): TGTGCCAGCAGCCAGGGACAGGGGGTAAACAATGAGCAGTTCTTC.